The 15 T cell receptor beta chains presented below share a single source sample, sequenced in a study of shared clonotypes between healthy human individuals. The data were produced by immunoSEQ multiplex PCR, yet TCRdb's version contains in-frame clones alone and is incomplete. The sample shows 450,000 to 500,000 clones, over 75% of them seen only once. The source material was PBMCs. All receptors come from a woman aged 35 to 49 in good health. Some clones in this sample may be carry-over from other donors' samples.

The chain combines TRBV18 with TRBJ2-1; no clear D. The CDR3 runs 15 residues. The V end was cut by 5 bases, the J end by 3 bases, with 14 bases between. CDR1 and CDR2 (germline): KGHSH, LQKENI. This CDR3 reads CASSTSLAGYNEQFF. CDR3 nucleotide sequence: TGTGCCAGCTCAACCTCTTTGGCCGGCTACAATGAGCAGTTCTTC.

V and J are TRBV28 and TRBJ1-5; tentatively, D is TRBD1 (6 bases). Germline V gives CDR1 MDHEN, CDR2 SYDVKM. V lost 5 bases to trimming and J lost 3 bases, with 11 bases between them. CDR3 size: 14 residues. The chain's CDR3 is CASSLAGDNQPQHF. CDR3 DNA: TGTGCCAGCAGTCTGGCAGGGGACAATCAGCCCCAGCATTTT.

This clone occurred once. The V call is TRBV29-1, the J call TRBJ2-1, with TRBD1 matching 7 bases. Germline lookup yields CDR1 SQVTM and CDR2 ANQGSEA. This CDR3 has 15 residues. The J segment lost 1 base and the V segment lost 5 bases, leaving 8 bases of the junction unmatched. CDR3 coding DNA: TGCAGCGTTATACAGGGGTCCTATTCCTACAATGAGCAGTTCTTC. Protein sequence: CSVIQGSYSYNEQFF.

The chain employs TRBV9 and TRBJ2-3; D uncertain. Germline values: CDR1 SGDLS, CDR2 YYNGEE. V shed 1 base and J shed 2 bases, with 11 bases lying between them. The CDR3 spans 15 residues. The CDR3 DNA follows: TGTGCCAGCAGCGTATTAGGCCTCTACACAGATACGCAGTATTTT. Translated, it gives CASSVLGLYTDTQYF.

This clone appeared a few times. The chain links TRBV7-8 to TRBJ2-7, with 7 bases lining up with TRBD1. Germline V gives CDR1 SGHVS, CDR2 FQNEAQ. The CDR3 sequence is 14 residues long. The trim removed 5 bases at V and 4 bases at J, leaving 8 bases unmatched. CDR3 region: CASSETGNDYEQYF. CDR3 DNA: TGTGCCAGCAGCGAGACAGGGAATGATTACGAGCAGTACTTC.

The chain couples TRBV28 to TRBJ2-3; 8 nucleotides match TRBD2. V lost 5 bases to trimming and J lost 9 bases; unmatched junction nucleotides: 28. Germline V gives CDR1 MDHEN, CDR2 SYDVKM. CDR3 size: 20 residues. The CDR3: CASSHTGTDSMSGSRRTQYF. As DNA, the CDR3 is TGTGCCAGCAGTCACACCGGGACGGACAGCATGAGCGGGAGCCGCCGAACGCAGTATTTT.

This clone was found many times. The rearrangement joins TRBV5-1 to TRBJ1-3; 7 bases are a match to TRBD1. The trim removed 4 bases at V and 1 base at J, leaving 14 bases unmatched. In germline, CDR1 is SGHRS, CDR2 YFSETQ. The CDR3 sequence is 18 residues long. The CDR3 region is CASSPTGLAELSGNTIYF. The CDR3 nucleotides read TGCGCCAGCAGCCCGACAGGGCTAGCCGAGCTATCTGGAAACACCATATATTTT.

This chain joins TRBV6-5 and TRBJ2-7; D may correspond to TRBD1 or TRBD2 (5 bases each). V gave up 6 bases and J gave up 7 bases, with 19 bases separating them. Germline V lookup: CDR1 MNHEY, CDR2 SVGAGI. The CDR3 length is 14 residues. The CDR3 spells CASSPGTHILEQYF. In nucleotides, the CDR3 is TGTGCCAGCAGCCCCGGGACCCATATCTTGGAGCAGTACTTC.

The rearrangement joins TRBV29-1 to TRBJ2-5; D ambiguous. Germline V gene lookup returns CDR1 SQVTM and CDR2 ANQGSEA. The CDR3 loop spans 10 amino acids. The V gene lost 6 bases and the J gene lost 5 bases, with 7 bases spanning the gap. This chain's CDR3 is CSVGGETQYF. In DNA, the CDR3 is TGCAGCGTCGGTGGGGAGACCCAGTACTTC.

V and J are TRBV6-1 and TRBJ2-5; possibly TRBD1 for D (6 bases). The germline V gene has CDR1 MNHNS and CDR2 SASEGT. CDR3 size: 14 residues. V was pared by 4 bases and J by 2 bases, with 11 bases between. CDR3 sequence reads: CASSAGVGQETQYF. The CDR3, as DNA: TGTGCCAGCAGTGCAGGGGTTGGTCAAGAGACCCAGTACTTC.

This clone was counted at least ten times. V gene TRBV4-1 combines with J gene TRBJ1-4; unclear D gene. The ends were cut back, 0 bases at V and 2 bases at J, with 10 bases in the middle. The CDR3 extends over 16 amino acids. Germline V gene data show CDR1 as MGHRA and CDR2 as YSYEKL. CDR3 nucleotides: TGCGCCAGCAGCCAAGATAACGGGTGGACTAATGAAAAACTGTTTTTT. Residues: CASSQDNGWTNEKLFF.

The chain has TRBV27 and TRBJ2-5, with a possible D match to TRBD2 (7 bases). CDR3 length: 16 amino acids. V shed 6 bases and J shed 0 bases, with 17 bases lying between them. From germline, CDR1 is MNHEY and CDR2 SMNVEV (reference sequence). CDR3: CASSTWRGTYQETQYF. The CDR3 nucleotides are TGTGCCAGCAGCACTTGGCGGGGGACATACCAAGAGACCCAGTACTTC.

This clone showed up just once. The CDR3 nucleotides are TGTGCCAGCAGCCCCTGGGGACTAGCGGGAGACCACGAGCAGTACTTC. Amino acid sequence: CASSPWGLAGDHEQYF. The rearrangement joins TRBV5-8 to TRBJ2-7; 14 bases fit TRBD2. This CDR3 comprises 16 residues. Per germline, CDR1 SGHTS and CDR2 YDEGEE. Trimming took 4 bases from V and 5 from J; bases not matched to a gene: 8.

This chain uses TRBV6-4 with TRBJ1-1; D is unclear. Germline CDR1 and CDR2: MRHNA and SNTAGT. V was cut by 6 bases and J by 4 bases, with 12 bases left in between. The CDR3 contains 13 residues. CDR3 residues: CASSAGRGTEAFF. The CDR3 bases are TGTGCCAGCAGCGCCGGCCGAGGCACTGAAGCTTTCTTT.

Turning to this clone: This likely reflects a read error, since a far larger clone is one base away. The sample holds other DNA sequences that translate to the same CDR3. The rearrangement uses TRBV7-2 and TRBJ1-1; TRBD1 aligns across 7 bases. Per the germline V gene, CDR1 is SGHTA and CDR2 is FQGNSA. The CDR3 totals 13 residues. CDR3 in amino acids: CACRRGLNTEAFF. The CDR3, as DNA: TGTGCCTGCAGGAGGGGGCTGAATACTGAAGCTTTCTTT.